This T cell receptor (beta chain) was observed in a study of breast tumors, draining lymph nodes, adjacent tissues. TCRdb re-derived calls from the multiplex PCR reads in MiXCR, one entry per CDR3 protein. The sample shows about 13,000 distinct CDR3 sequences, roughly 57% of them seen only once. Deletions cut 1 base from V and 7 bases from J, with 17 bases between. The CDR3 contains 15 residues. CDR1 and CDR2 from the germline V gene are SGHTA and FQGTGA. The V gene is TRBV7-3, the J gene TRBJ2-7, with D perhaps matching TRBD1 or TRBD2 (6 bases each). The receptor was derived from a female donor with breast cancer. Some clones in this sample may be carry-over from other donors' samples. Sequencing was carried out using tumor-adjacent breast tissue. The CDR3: CASSLIGGGGREQYF. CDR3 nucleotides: TGTGCCAGCAGCTTAATAGGCGGAGGGGGTCGAGAGCAGTACTTC.